The present entry profiles one T cell receptor beta chain with its context. The target antigen is unknown. The V and J ends lost 5 bases and 8 bases respectively, with 10 bases between them. The CDR3 consists of 12 residues. The germline CDR1 and CDR2 sequences are MNHNY and SVGAGI (reference sequence). Measured with immunoSEQ multiplex PCR; TCRdb has only the in-frame clones, and not every one. The data show around 100,000 clones, approximately 83% seen once. This entry comes from a study of T cell responses to AZD1222 COVID-19 vaccine. Overall study findings and caveats: Donors, mostly white British, included more females; clonal diversity was possibly underestimated.

The V and J genes are TRBV6-6 and TRBJ2-1; D gene uncertain. This sequence was found in an adult in good health. The sample in question was peripheral blood, obtained on day 0 of AZD1222 vaccination. The CDR3 region is CASSPEYHEQFF. CDR3 DNA: TGTGCCAGCAGTCCCGAGTATCATGAGCAGTTCTTC.